These 5 T cell receptor beta chains were all obtained from the same sample, sequenced in a study of early T cells in non-severe SARS-CoV-2 infection. In TCRdb, the 5' RACE reads were re-called with MiXCR into one record per CDR3 protein. The top ten hold 9.5% to 10% of the sample, which has nearly 60,000 distinct CDR3 sequences, about an eighth seen once. The sample was whole blood. All receptors come from an adult who was a healthcare worker with PCR-confirmed SARS-CoV-2 infection or an uninfected control (not recorded which).

The rearrangement uses TRBV29-1 and TRBJ1-1, with unresolved D. The V end lost 0 bases, the J end lost 8 bases, and 16 bases lay between the germline ends. CDR1 is SQVTM and CDR2 is ANQGSEA in the germline V gene. The CDR3 loop spans 14 amino acids. The CDR3: CSVEERLEWVEAFF. CDR3 nucleotide sequence: TGCAGCGTTGAAGAACGACTTGAGTGGGTCGAAGCTTTCTTT.

This clonotype has at least ten counts. The chain is built from TRBV3-1 and TRBJ1-2; tentatively, D is TRBD1 (6 bases). Germline assignment: CDR1 LGHDT and CDR2 YNNKEL (reference sequence). Trimming stripped 4 bases from V and 5 bases from J, with 11 bases between. The CDR3 contains 13 residues. CDR3 amino acids: CASSPGQSYGYTF. The CDR3, as DNA: TGTGCCAGCAGCCCAGGACAGTCTTATGGCTACACCTTC.

The chain carries TRBV5-6 and TRBJ2-1; 9 nucleotides agree with TRBD1. From germline, CDR1 is SGHDT and CDR2 YYEEEE. CDR3 length equals 15 residues. J was trimmed by 4 bases and V by 0 bases; bases with no gene match: 2. For the CDR3, the DNA is TGTGCCAGCAGCTTGGACAGGGGGCTGTACAATGAGCAGTTCTTC. Translation: CASSLDRGLYNEQFF. Looking up the rest from reference TRBV5-6 and TRBJ2-1 gives the full variable domain: DAGVTQSPTHLIKTRGQQVTLRCSPKSGHDTVSWYQQALGQGPQFIFQYYEEEERQRGNFPDRFSGHQFPNYSSELNVNALLLGDSALYLCASSLDRGLYNEQFFGPGTRLTVL.

This clonotype was counted at least ten times. This chain joins TRBV20-1 and TRBJ2-7, with 13 bases identical to TRBD2. V lost 0 bases, J lost 6 bases, and 8 bases stayed unmatched. Germline lookup yields CDR1 DFQATT and CDR2 SNEGSKA (reference sequence). This CDR3 has 16 residues. The CDR3 nucleotides are TGCAGTGCTAGAGATATGTTAGGACTAGCGGGAGTCGAGCAGTACTTC. It codes for CSARDMLGLAGVEQYF.

The V and J genes are TRBV12-3 or TRBV12-4 and TRBJ2-3; D may be TRBD2 (6 bases). Trimming removed 5 bases at V and 6 bases at J, with 15 bases between. The CDR3 runs to 14 residues. Here the CDR3 DNA reads TGTGCCAGCAGTACCTTAGGAGGGACGGATACGCAGTATTTT. Its protein is CASSTLGGTDTQYF.